The clone carrying this TCR beta chain appeared a single time. Clones were read by immunoSEQ multiplex PCR, and TCRdb kept only the in-frame ones, dropping some. Counted here are 85,000 to 100,000 clones, 92% occurring once; the ten biggest clones make up about 1.5%. The data derive from a study of T cell changes during pregnancy in multiple sclerosis. CDR3 size: 16 residues. From germline, CDR1 is SGHRS and CDR2 YFSETQ. The V end was cut by 4 bases, the J end by 4 bases, with 20 bases between. The rearrangement uses TRBV5-1 and TRBJ1-2, with D unclear. The clonotype was recovered from a female donor with multiple sclerosis, enrolled in a pregnancy study. Sequences were derived from peripheral blood, sampled in the first trimester of pregnancy. The DNA for the CDR3 is TGCGCCAGCAGCAATGGGGAGGGCAGGAGATTCTATGGCTACACCTTC. This translates into CASSNGEGRRFYGYTF.